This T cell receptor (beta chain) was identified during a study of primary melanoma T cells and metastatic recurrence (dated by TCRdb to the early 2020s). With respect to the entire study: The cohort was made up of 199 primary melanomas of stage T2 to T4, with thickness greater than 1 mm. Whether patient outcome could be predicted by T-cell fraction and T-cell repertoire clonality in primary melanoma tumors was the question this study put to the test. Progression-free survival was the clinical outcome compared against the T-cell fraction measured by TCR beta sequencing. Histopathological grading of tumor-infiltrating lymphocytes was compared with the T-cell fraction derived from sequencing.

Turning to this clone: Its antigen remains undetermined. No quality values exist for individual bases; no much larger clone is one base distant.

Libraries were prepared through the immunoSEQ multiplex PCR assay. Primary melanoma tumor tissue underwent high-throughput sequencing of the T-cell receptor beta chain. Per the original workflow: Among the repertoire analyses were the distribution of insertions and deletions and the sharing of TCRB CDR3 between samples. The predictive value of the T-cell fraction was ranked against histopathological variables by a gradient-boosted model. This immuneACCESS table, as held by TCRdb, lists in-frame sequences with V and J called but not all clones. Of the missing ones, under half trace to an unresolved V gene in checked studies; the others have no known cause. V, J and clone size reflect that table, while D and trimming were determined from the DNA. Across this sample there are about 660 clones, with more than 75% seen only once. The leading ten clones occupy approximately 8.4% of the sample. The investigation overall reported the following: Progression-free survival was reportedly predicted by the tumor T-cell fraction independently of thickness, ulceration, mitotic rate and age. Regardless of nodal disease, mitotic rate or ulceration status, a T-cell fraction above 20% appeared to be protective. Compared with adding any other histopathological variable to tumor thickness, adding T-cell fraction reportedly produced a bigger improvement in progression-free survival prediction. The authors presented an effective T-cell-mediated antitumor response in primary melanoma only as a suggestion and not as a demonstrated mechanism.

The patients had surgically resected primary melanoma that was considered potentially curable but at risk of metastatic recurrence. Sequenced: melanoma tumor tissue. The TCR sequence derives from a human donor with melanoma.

CDR3 protein: CASSQGTYGYTF. In nucleotides, the sequence is TGTGCCAGCAGCCAAGGAACCTATGGCTACACCTTC. Recombination linked TRBV14 to TRBJ1-2; the D gene remains uncertain. Trimming takes 1 base from V and 4 bases from J, and the germline ends sit 4 bases apart. Per the germline V gene, SGHDN is the CDR1 and FVKESK is the CDR2. The CDR3 holds 12 amino acids from the cysteine to the phenylalanine. Kept here is only the CDR3 DNA, which spans 36 bases and is read in frame from base 1.